Listed below are T cell receptor beta chains from one sample, sequenced in a study of T cells in Graves' hyperthyroidism and ophthalmopathy. TCRdb analysed the multiplex PCR reads with MiXCR anew, one entry per CDR3 protein. Of about 640,000 distinct CDR3 sequences detected, less than 25% appear once; the ten largest clones hold approximately 30%. Sample: blood. These TCRs come from a man aged 25-45 years with Graves' ophthalmopathy. Each CDR3 is given with its conserved first and last residue. D genes are given only for firm matches. Clone size is given for some rows only: seen once, a few or many times, or a class if the clone is expanded.

J,size,D,V,CDR3,DNA
TRBJ2-1,NA,NA,TRBV29-1,CSVDGVVAPIKTYNEQFF,TGCAGCGTAGATGGGGTGGTGGCCCCTATTAAGACCTACAATGAGCAGTTCTTC
TRBJ2-7,few,TRBD1,TRBV5-4,CASSSTGGPYEQYF,TGTGCCAGCAGCTCGACAGGGGGACCCTACGAGCAGTACTTC
TRBJ2-3,few,TRBD2,TRBV28,CASSFRREGYTDTQYF,TGTGCCAGCAGTTTTCGGCGGGAGGGATACACAGATACGCAGTATTTT
TRBJ1-4,few,NA,TRBV12-3/TRBV12-4,CASSLGPAAEKLFF,TGTGCCAGCAGTTTAGGCCCCGCGGCTGAAAAACTGTTTTTT
TRBJ2-2,NA,TRBD2,TRBV6-2/TRBV6-3,CASSPIAGGKGTGELFF,TGTGCCAGCAGTCCAATAGCGGGAGGGAAAGGCACCGGGGAGCTGTTTTTT
TRBJ2-2,few,NA,TRBV6-1,CASTVHVVTGELFF,TGTGCCAGCACCGTTCACGTGGTCACCGGGGAGCTGTTTTTT
TRBJ2-3,few,TRBD2,TRBV6-2/TRBV6-3,CASSYRGLGIQYF,TGTGCCAGCAGTTACCGGGGACTAGGGATCCAGTATTTT
TRBJ1-2,many,NA,TRBV3-1,CASSQDLRHGYTF,TGTGCCAGCAGCCAAGATTTAAGACATGGCTACACCTTC
TRBJ2-3,NA,TRBD1,TRBV10-3,CAISEERTGSRQYF,TGTGCCATCAGTGAGGAGCGGACAGGCTCGCGGCAGTATTTT
TRBJ1-4,few,TRBD1,TRBV4-3,CASSQDPDRLNEKLFF,TGCGCCAGCAGCCAAGATCCGGACAGGCTTAATGAAAAACTGTTTTTT
TRBJ2-7,NA,NA,TRBV7-9,CASSLGEFEQYF,TGTGCCAGCAGCTTAGGGGAGTTCGAGCAGTACTTC
TRBJ1-2,NA,NA,TRBV28,CAGQARGRDGYTF,TGTGCCGGCCAGGCCCGGGGACGGGATGGCTACACCTTC
TRBJ2-7,NA,TRBD1,TRBV12-3/TRBV12-4,CASSLKGAGFYEQYF,TGTGCCAGCAGTTTAAAGGGGGCTGGCTTCTACGAGCAGTACTTC
TRBJ2-7,NA,TRBD1,TRBV11-2,CASSDHGTGDYEQYF,TGTGCCAGCAGCGACCACGGGACAGGGGATTACGAGCAGTACTTC
TRBJ2-5,NA,TRBD2,TRBV6-1,CASSPGTIQETQYF,TGTGCCAGCAGCCCCGGGACTATCCAAGAGACCCAGTACTTC
TRBJ2-2,NA,TRBD2,TRBV6-4,CASRAGATNTGELFF,TGTGCCAGCCGAGCGGGAGCCACGAACACCGGGGAGCTGTTTTTT
TRBJ2-5,many,NA,TRBV2,CASSDAGRETQYF,TGTGCCAGCAGTGATGCAGGGAGGGAGACCCAGTACTTC
TRBJ2-1,NA,TRBD2,TRBV20-1,CSHTGTSGHNEQFF,TGCAGTCATACCGGGACTAGCGGGCATAATGAGCAGTTCTTC
TRBJ1-5,NA,NA,TRBV27,CASRPGHLGNQPQHF,TGTGCCAGCAGACCGGGACACCTTGGCAATCAGCCCCAGCATTTT
TRBJ2-2,NA,TRBD1,TRBV27,CASSWGQGETGELFF,TGTGCCAGCAGTTGGGGACAGGGAGAAACCGGGGAGCTGTTTTTT
TRBJ2-3,NA,TRBD1,TRBV20-1,CSAREARGLGDTQYF,TGCAGTGCTAGAGAGGCCAGGGGGCTTGGGGATACGCAGTATTTT
TRBJ2-7,NA,NA,TRBV6-2/TRBV6-3,CASSFGLQPGEQYF,TGTGCCAGCAGCTTCGGACTGCAGCCCGGCGAGCAGTACTTC
TRBJ2-2,NA,NA,TRBV28,CASSFGEANTGELFF,TGTGCCAGCAGTTTCGGGGAGGCGAACACCGGGGAGCTGTTTTTT
TRBJ1-2,few,TRBD1,TRBV29-1,CSVDLGGPYGYTF,TGCAGCGTTGATTTAGGGGGCCCGTATGGCTACACCTTC
TRBJ1-2,NA,TRBD1,TRBV6-1,CASSPRTGANFYGYTF,TGTGCCAGCAGTCCACGTACAGGGGCAAACTTCTATGGCTACACCTTC
TRBJ2-3,many,TRBD2,TRBV5-1,CASSPLTSGNTDTQYF,TGCGCCAGCAGCCCCTTGACTAGCGGGAACACAGATACGCAGTATTTT
TRBJ2-7,NA,TRBD1,TRBV5-1,CASSFDPGQTYEQYF,TGCGCCAGCAGCTTCGACCCGGGACAGACCTACGAGCAGTACTTC
TRBJ2-6,few,TRBD1,TRBV10-3,CAIRSGTGDSGANVLTF,TGTGCCATCAGATCCGGGACAGGAGACTCTGGGGCCAACGTCCTGACTTTC
TRBJ2-2,few,NA,TRBV20-1,CSARPPRGTGELFF,TGCAGTGCTAGACCCCCGAGGGGGACCGGGGAGCTGTTTTTT
TRBJ1-5,NA,TRBD1,TRBV6-1,CASKFSGTANQPQHF,TGTGCCAGCAAGTTCTCCGGGACAGCTAATCAGCCCCAGCATTTT
TRBJ2-1,few,TRBD2,TRBV6-1,CASKPGTSGYNEQFF,TGTGCCAGCAAACCCGGGACTAGCGGGTACAATGAGCAGTTCTTC
TRBJ1-5,NA,TRBD1,TRBV10-1,CASRTPGQGPSNQPQHF,TGCGCCAGCAGAACGCCGGGACAGGGTCCAAGCAATCAGCCCCAGCATTTT
TRBJ2-7,many,TRBD2,TRBV11-2,CASRGTSGRVDEQYF,TGTGCCAGCAGGGGGACTAGCGGGAGAGTTGACGAGCAGTACTTC
TRBJ2-3,few,NA,TRBV15,CATSSPEMGSTDTQYF,TGTGCCACCAGCAGCCCCGAGATGGGAAGCACAGATACGCAGTATTTT
TRBJ2-7,NA,NA,TRBV9,CASSPFSGSLYEQYF,TGTGCCAGCAGCCCCTTCAGCGGGTCCCTTTACGAGCAGTACTTC
TRBJ2-1,NA,TRBD2,TRBV7-9,CASSLVGGGLAGPNNEQFF,TGTGCCAGCAGCTTAGTGGGAGGTGGACTAGCGGGACCTAACAATGAGCAGTTCTTC
TRBJ1-6,few,TRBD1,TRBV11-2,CASSSGGAGNSPLHF,TGTGCCAGCAGCTCAGGGGGCGCGGGGAATTCACCCCTCCACTTT
TRBJ2-2,NA,NA,TRBV10-3,CAISESLGAGTGELFF,TGTGCCATCAGTGAGTCGCTAGGGGCGGGCACCGGGGAGCTGTTTTTT
TRBJ2-7,few,NA,TRBV9,CASSVGREQYF,TGTGCCAGCAGCGTAGGCCGCGAGCAGTACTTC
TRBJ1-6,few,NA,TRBV9,CASSPHPGGDNSPLHF,TGTGCCAGCAGCCCCCACCCTGGGGGAGATAATTCACCCCTCCACTTT
TRBJ2-7,NA,NA,TRBV7-3,CVSSRGVNWVGSYEQYF,TGTGTCAGCAGTCGAGGTGTGAACTGGGTGGGGTCCTACGAGCAGTACTTC